Given below is one T cell receptor (beta chain) in context. The data were produced by immunoSEQ multiplex PCR, yet TCRdb's version contains in-frame clones alone and is incomplete. This table holds around 110,000 clones, around 90% found once. The entry originates in a study of blood T cell repertoires in COVID-19. Turning to the study itself: Samples came from the United States, Italy and Spain, spanning acute and convalescent COVID-19. In each case, the material was cDNA or gDNA derived from T cells, B-cell-depleted T cells, or PBMCs.

The CDR3 extends over 14 amino acids. Germline V gene data show CDR1 as MRHNA and CDR2 as SNTAGT. V lost 8 bases to trimming and J lost 2 bases, with 16 bases between them. The gene calls are TRBV6-4 and TRBJ2-7; TRBD2 is a possible D gene (6 bases). The sequencing input was peripheral blood. This receptor was identified in a woman aged 30 to 39 with acute or convalescent COVID-19. CDR3 nucleotides: TGTGCCAGCTATCCTCCGGCGGGGACCTACGAGCAGTACTTC. This translates into CASYPPAGTYEQYF.